The 21 T cell receptor beta chains in this list originate from one sample, sequenced in a study of shared clonotypes between healthy human individuals (TCRdb year 2020). The library relied on the immunoSEQ multiplex PCR assay. The clones in this table, taken by TCRdb from immuneACCESS, are in-frame only. Not every clone is retained; where verified, under half of the shortfall comes from an unresolved V gene, and the cause of the rest is unknown. Within this sample are about 2 million clones, with approximately 95% of them counted one time only. 1.2% of the sample is taken by the ten largest. For the CD8 naive samples, CD45RO-negative cells were positively selected for CCR7, yielding a CD45RA+CCR7+ population from which TemRA cells were excluded. Sequencing input: naive CD8+ T cells sorted from blood. This specimen's cell subset or site label, interpreted: CD45RA+CCR7+. The source is a man aged 18 to 35 in good health.

The chain combines TRBV2 with TRBJ2-3; either TRBD1 or TRBD2 may supply D (5 bases each). Germline V lookup: CDR1 SNHLY, CDR2 FYNNEI. This CDR3 contains 18 residues. V lost 4 bases to trimming and J lost 2 bases, with 22 bases between them. CDR3 coding DNA: TGTGCCAGCAGTGGCGATGAAGGGGAATCCGACTACACAGATACGCAGTATTTT. Translated, it gives CASSGDEGESDYTDTQYF.

A word on this clone: Other DNA sequences of this sample code for an identical CDR3. This rearrangement joins TRBV28 to TRBJ2-3, with D unclear. Germline V gene sequence: CDR1 MDHEN, CDR2 SYDVKM. Deletions cut 2 bases from V and 0 bases from J, with 6 bases between. The CDR3 runs to 14 residues. CDR3 DNA sequence: TGTGCCAGCAGTTTAACCGGGAGCACAGATACGCAGTATTTT. Protein product: CASSLTGSTDTQYF.

The chain recombines TRBV5-5 with TRBJ1-5, with 10 bases matching TRBD1. The CDR3 is 15 amino acids. From germline, CDR1 is SGHKS and CDR2 YYEKEE (reference sequence). Trimming at V came to 0 bases and at J to 7 bases, leaving 4 bases not matched to a gene. The CDR3 spells CASSLADRGAQPQHF. CDR3 in DNA: TGTGCCAGCAGCTTGGCGGACAGGGGGGCGCAGCCCCAGCATTTT.

V usage is TRBV6-1 and J usage is TRBJ2-7; no reliable D call. Germline V lookup: CDR1 MNHNS, CDR2 SASEGT. The CDR3 consists of 13 residues. V was trimmed by 5 bases and J by 4 bases, leaving 12 bases between them. CDR3 residues: CASSWGSEYEQYF. The CDR3 DNA reads as TGTGCCAGCAGTTGGGGATCCGAATACGAGCAGTACTTC.

The chain is built from TRBV7-8 and TRBJ1-5, with 8 bases identical to TRBD1. J was trimmed by 0 bases and V by 5 bases; bases with no gene match: 15. In germline, CDR1 is SGHVS, CDR2 FQNEAQ. The CDR3 sequence is 19 residues long. The CDR3 loop reads CASSARDRPRGYSNQPQHF. In nucleotides, the CDR3 is TGTGCCAGCAGCGCCCGGGACAGGCCAAGGGGTTATAGCAATCAGCCCCAGCATTTT.

The V gene is TRBV7-9, the J gene TRBJ2-1; TRBD2 aligns across 10 bases. The CDR3 has 17 residues. Germline-derived CDR1 and CDR2 are SEHNR and FQNEAQ (reference sequence). V lost 3 bases and J lost 4; bases outside the gene matches: 9. The CDR3 coding sequence is TGTGCCAGCAGCTTTTCTCTAGCGGGAGAAGAGTACAATGAGCAGTTCTTC. Its translation: CASSFSLAGEEYNEQFF.

This clone was picked up one time. The rearrangement links TRBV2 to TRBJ2-7, with 7 bases fitting TRBD2. With 6 bases clipped from V and 5 bases from J, the junction kept 4 bases outside the gene matches. Germline V gives CDR1 SNHLY, CDR2 FYNNEI. The CDR3 loop spans 12 amino acids. Here the CDR3 reads CASSGGFNEQYF. CDR3 sequence (DNA): TGTGCCAGCAGCGGGGGGTTCAACGAGCAGTACTTC.

In DNA form, the CDR3 reads TGCGCCAGCAGCCAAGAATGGAATCCTACCTACGAGCAGTACTTC. This sequence encodes CASSQEWNPTYEQYF. The V and J genes are TRBV4-1 and TRBJ2-7; D gene unclear. V shed 0 bases and J shed 2 bases, with 11 bases lying between them. The CDR3 is 15 residues long. From germline, CDR1 is MGHRA and CDR2 YSYEKL.

The chain has TRBV5-1 and TRBJ2-7, with TRBD1 as a possible D gene (6 bases). Per the germline V gene, CDR1 is SGHRS and CDR2 is YFSETQ. V shed 0 bases and J shed 5 bases, with 18 bases lying between them. The CDR3 spans 16 residues. CDR3 residues: CASSLGTLTGGDEQYF. The CDR3, as DNA: TGCGCCAGCAGCTTGGGTACCCTGACAGGTGGTGACGAGCAGTACTTC.

The rearrangement links TRBV4-1 to TRBJ2-3; TRBD2 matches at 11 bases. The CDR3 loop spans 18 amino acids. Germline assignment: CDR1 MGHRA and CDR2 YSYEKL. Trimming took 1 base from V and 8 from J; bases not matched to a gene: 14. The DNA of the CDR3 is TGCGCCAGCAGCCAAGGGGGGCCGGGACTAGCGGCACTGGGTACGCAGTATTTT. Amino acid sequence: CASSQGGPGLAALGTQYF.

The chain couples TRBV30 to TRBJ2-3; no reliable D call. Trimming left V 0 bases short and J 3 bases short, with 10 bases between. Germline lookup yields CDR1 GTSNPN and CDR2 SVGIG (reference sequence). This CDR3 has 14 residues. CDR3: CAWSVLSGTDTQYF. In DNA form, the CDR3 reads TGTGCCTGGAGTGTACTTTCCGGTACAGATACGCAGTATTTT.

This clone was observed once. The chain uses TRBV28 and TRBJ1-5; D gene ambiguous. V lost 8 bases to trimming and J lost 6 bases, with 8 bases between them. CDR1 is MDHEN and CDR2 is SYDVKM in the germline V gene. The CDR3 covers 11 residues. The CDR3 here is CASCRGQPQHF. In DNA form, the CDR3 reads TGTGCCAGCTGCCGGGGTCAGCCCCAGCATTTT.

The chain is built from TRBV25-1 and TRBJ1-3; 8 nucleotides match TRBD1. Germline loops: CDR1 MGHDK, CDR2 SYGVNS. The J segment lost 0 bases and the V segment lost 8 bases, leaving 9 bases of the junction unmatched. The CDR3 has 16 amino acids. The CDR3 loop reads CASQGDRTYSGNTIYF. In DNA, the CDR3 is TGTGCCAGCCAAGGGGACAGGACCTACTCTGGAAACACCATATATTTT.

The V and J genes are TRBV5-6 and TRBJ1-1; D not certain. CDR1 is SGHDT, CDR2 YYEEEE, per germline. V was pared by 4 bases and J by 4 bases, with 8 bases between. This CDR3 spans 12 amino acids. DNA for the CDR3: TGTGCCAGCAGCCCATACGGCACTGAAGCTTTCTTT. Protein product: CASSPYGTEAFF.

The chain's CDR3 is CASSTDGPGNTIYF. The CDR3 DNA follows: TGTGCCAGCAGTACTGACGGCCCTGGAAACACCATATATTTT. The chain is built from TRBV6-5 and TRBJ1-3; no clear D. Trimming left V 5 bases short and J 2 bases short, with 10 bases between. Germline values: CDR1 MNHEY, CDR2 SVGAGI. This CDR3 contains 14 residues.

This clone was detected once. The sample carries other DNA sequences with the same CDR3. J is TRBJ2-5 and V is TRBV4-3; 11 nucleotides align to TRBD2. This CDR3 region has 16 residues. The V gene end was trimmed by 0 bases and the J gene end by 5 bases; junction bases not matched to a gene: 5. Germline values: CDR1 LGHNA, CDR2 YSLEER. The CDR3 bases are TGCGCCAGCAGCCAAGAACTAGCGGGGGTGGCGGAGACCCAGTACTTC. It yields the protein CASSQELAGVAETQYF.

This clone has a single count. This chain joins TRBV27 and TRBJ2-1; D not resolved. The CDR3 covers 14 residues. With 7 bases removed from V and 0 bases from J, the gap between germline ends came to 10 bases. Germline assignment: CDR1 MNHEY and CDR2 SMNVEV (reference sequence). CDR3 protein: CASTWASSYNEQFF. The CDR3 nucleotides read TGTGCCAGCACTTGGGCGAGCTCCTACAATGAGCAGTTCTTC.

V usage is TRBV13 and J usage is TRBJ1-6, with 7 bases matching TRBD1. The CDR3 contains 15 residues. CDR1 and CDR2 from the germline V gene are PRHDT and FYEKMQ (reference sequence). V gave up 0 bases and J gave up 14 bases; unmatched junction bases: 10. CDR3 in DNA: TGTGCCAGCAGCTTAGGACAGGGGCTAAGGGAGGCCCTCCACTTT. It encodes CASSLGQGLREALHF.

The V call is TRBV11-2, the J call TRBJ2-2, with TRBD2 matching over 11 bases. Germline CDR1 reads SGHAT; CDR2 reads FQNNGV. V was pared by 5 bases and J by 4 bases, with 3 bases of the junction left unmatched. The CDR3 totals 15 residues. The CDR3 coding sequence is TGTGCCAGCAGCCGACTAGCGGGGTCCACCGGGGAGCTGTTTTTT. Amino acids: CASSRLAGSTGELFF.

In its sample, this clone was seen once. Other DNA sequences in this specimen translate into the identical CDR3. The rearrangement uses TRBV6-5 and TRBJ1-1, with D possibly TRBD1 on 5 matching bases. V was pared by 6 bases and J by 1 base, with 9 bases between. CDR1 is MNHEY and CDR2 is SVGAGI in the germline V gene. The CDR3 totals 13 residues. The CDR3 DNA follows: TGTGCCAGCAGCTACACAGGGAACACTGAAGCTTTCTTT. It codes for CASSYTGNTEAFF.

V is TRBV29-1 and J is TRBJ2-1, with D maybe TRBD1 (6 bases). Looked up from germline, CDR1 is SQVTM and CDR2 is ANQGSEA. The CDR3 is 14 amino acids. V lost 5 bases and J 1 base, leaving 12 bases between the germline ends. This CDR3 reads CSVQGIGSYNEQFF. The CDR3 DNA reads TGCAGCGTTCAGGGGATCGGGTCCTACAATGAGCAGTTCTTC.